Shown below are 19 T cell receptor beta chains from a single sample sequenced in a study of OX40 agonist ivuxolimab in advanced cancers. The assay was immunoSEQ multiplex PCR, and TCRdb's table has in-frame clones only and misses some. This sample has approximately 15,000 clones; less than 90% occur once, and the top ten carry 20%. Material: CD4+ or CD8+ T cells sorted from blood, obtained in a trial of the OX40 agonist ivuxolimab. These TCRs come from an adult with an advanced solid tumor such as melanoma, head and neck, liver or kidney cancer.

V gene TRBV11-2 combines with J gene TRBJ2-5; 9 positions agree with TRBD2. In germline, CDR1 is SGHAT, CDR2 FQNNGV. CDR3 length: 16 residues. V shed 0 bases and J 3 bases; nucleotides not matched to a gene: 5. Here the CDR3 DNA reads TGTGCCAGCAGCTTAGATGTGGCGGGAGGGAAAGAGACCCAGTACTTC. Its protein product is CASSLDVAGGKETQYF.

The chain has TRBV14 and TRBJ2-5; a weak D match, TRBD1 (5 bases). Trimming took 5 bases from V and 4 from J, leaving 14 bases between them. This CDR3 has 14 amino acids. Germline V gene sequence: CDR1 SGHDN, CDR2 FVKESK. CDR3 DNA: TGTGCCAGCAGCTTCCTAGGACAAGGAGAGACCCAGTACTTC. Its protein is CASSFLGQGETQYF. Supplemented by reference TRBV14 and TRBJ2-5, the full variable domain reads EAGVTQFPSHSVIEKGQTVTLRCDPISGHDNLYWYRRVMGKEIKFLLHFVKESKQDESGMPNNRFLAERTGGTYSTLKVQPAELEDSGVYFCASSFLGQGETQYFGPGTRLLVL.

The genes are TRBV9 and TRBJ2-2; D call uncertain. Between the trimmed V and J ends, which lost 5 bases and 2 bases, there was a span of 13 bases. Germline assignment: CDR1 SGDLS and CDR2 YYNGEE. There are 15 residues in the CDR3. The CDR3 protein is CASSQRATNTGELFF. In DNA form, the CDR3 reads TGTGCCAGCAGTCAACGGGCTACTAACACCGGGGAGCTGTTTTTT.

The rearrangement uses TRBV2 and TRBJ2-7, with D possibly matching TRBD1 (5 bases). The CDR3 contains 15 residues. V dropped 6 bases and J dropped 2 bases, with 17 bases sitting between them. Germline V gives CDR1 SNHLY, CDR2 FYNNEI. CDR3 nucleotide sequence: TGTGCCAGCAGAGATAAACAGGTCTCCGCCTACGAGCAGTACTTC. Its translation is CASRDKQVSAYEQYF. The full variable domain, completed using reference TRBV2 and TRBJ2-7, is EPEVTQTPSHQVTQMGQEVILRCVPISNHLYFYWYRQILGQKVEFLVSFYNNEISEKSEIFDDQFSVERPDGSNFTLKIRSTKLEDSAMYFCASRDKQVSAYEQYFGPGTRLTVT.

The CDR3 DNA reads as TGTGCCAGCAGGGTAAACAGGGGGGACGAGCAGTACTTC. This encodes CASRVNRGDEQYF. V usage is TRBV7-9 and J usage is TRBJ2-7; 8 bases agree with TRBD1. The CDR3 has 13 residues. The germline gives CDR1 SEHNR, CDR2 FQNEAQ (reference sequence). V shed 6 bases and J 5 bases; nucleotides not matched to a gene: 6.

DNA of the CDR3: TGTGCCAGCAGTTTAAGGACGTGGCAGCCCCAGCATTTT. Protein sequence: CASSLRTWQPQHF. This chain joins TRBV28 and TRBJ1-5; D is unclear. The CDR3 runs 13 residues. CDR1 MDHEN and CDR2 SYDVKM come from the germline V gene. Between the trimmed V and J ends, which lost 2 bases and 7 bases, there was a span of 9 bases.

This sequence joins TRBV4-2 and TRBJ2-2; the D is unclear. This CDR3 spans 13 amino acids. Germline CDR1 reads LGHNA; CDR2 reads YNFKEQ. V lost 0 bases and J lost 7, with 6 bases in between. CDR3 sequence: CASSQDQIGELFF. The CDR3 bases are TGTGCCAGCAGCCAAGATCAGATCGGGGAGCTGTTTTTT.

The chain is built from TRBV27 and TRBJ1-5; D is uncertain. Per germline, CDR1 MNHEY and CDR2 SMNVEV (reference sequence). CDR3 size: 15 residues. V lost 1 base to trimming and J lost 0 bases, with 7 bases between them. CDR3 sequence: CASSLYGISNQPQHF. CDR3 DNA sequence: TGTGCCAGCAGTTTATACGGCATTAGCAATCAGCCCCAGCATTTT.

CDR3 sequence (DNA): TGCAGCGCCGACAGGGGAACAGATACGCAGTATTTT. This gives the protein CSADRGTDTQYF. The V and J genes are TRBV29-1 and TRBJ2-3; 8 nucleotides align to TRBD1. The CDR3 has 12 residues. The junction had 3 bases not matched to a gene; V was cut back by 7 bases and J by 3 bases. Germline V gene sequence: CDR1 SQVTM, CDR2 ANQGSEA.

This chain joins TRBV29-1 and TRBJ1-2; TRBD1 is a possible D gene (5 bases). This CDR3 has 13 residues. Germline V lookup: CDR1 SQVTM, CDR2 ANQGSEA. V lost 1 base, J lost 4 bases, and 10 bases lay in between. The CDR3 sequence is CSVEGGAGYGYTF. CDR3 DNA sequence: TGCAGCGTTGAAGGGGGCGCCGGCTATGGCTACACCTTC.

This rearrangement joins TRBV7-2 to TRBJ1-1, with a weak D call TRBD1 (6 bases). V lost 3 bases, J lost 5 bases, and 16 bases lay in between. Germline assignment: CDR1 SGHTA and CDR2 FQGNSA. The CDR3 sequence is 15 residues long. In nucleotides, the CDR3 is TGTGCCAGCAGCTTGGGTTGGGGGGCGCGGACTGAAGCTTTCTTT. Its protein is CASSLGWGARTEAFF.

The chain has TRBV28 and TRBJ2-7; 7 bases agree with TRBD1. The CDR3 covers 14 residues. Germline V CDR1 and CDR2: MDHEN, SYDVKM. The J segment lost 1 base and the V segment lost 0 bases, leaving 0 bases of the junction unmatched. CDR3: CASSLWGQSYEQYF. The CDR3 region has the DNA TGTGCCAGCAGTTTATGGGGACAGTCCTACGAGCAGTACTTC.

This rearrangement joins TRBV18 to TRBJ2-3; no clear D gene. Germline CDR1 and CDR2: KGHSH and LQKENI. The ends were cut back, 1 base at V and 4 bases at J, with 3 bases in the middle. This CDR3 region has 12 residues. The CDR3 here is CASSPLADTQYF. The DNA of the CDR3 is TGTGCCAGCTCACCACTAGCAGATACGCAGTATTTT. Full variable domain (outside the CDR3, taken from reference TRBV18 and TRBJ2-3): NAGVMQNPRHLVRRRGQEARLRCSPMKGHSHVYWYRQLPEEGLKFMVYLQKENIIDESGMPKERFSAEFPKEGPSILRIQQVVRGDSAAYFCASSPLADTQYFGPGTRLTVL.

The chain recombines TRBV28 with TRBJ2-3; either TRBD1 or TRBD2 may fit D (5 bases each). Trimming left V 2 bases short and J 4 bases short, with 13 bases between. The CDR3 is made up of 15 amino acids. Germline loops: CDR1 MDHEN, CDR2 SYDVKM. The CDR3 sequence: CASSLGQEGSDTQYF. DNA of the CDR3: TGTGCCAGCAGTTTAGGACAAGAGGGGTCAGATACGCAGTATTTT.

The chain has TRBV21-1 and TRBJ1-1; the table's D gene call, TRBD1, was not cross checked with the DNA. TRBV21-1 represents a pseudogene. The CDR3 loop spans 13 amino acids. The CDR3 loop is CASSKRGGTEAFF. DNA for the CDR3: TGTGCCAGCAGCAAAAGGGGTGGCACTGAAGCTTTCTTT.

CDR3 bases: TGCGCCAGCAGCTTGGAACCGGCGGAGTCCTACGAGCAGTACTTC. Protein product: CASSLEPAESYEQYF. J is TRBJ2-7 and V is TRBV5-1; D is ambiguous. The CDR3 runs to 15 residues. The germline V gene encodes CDR1 SGHRS and CDR2 YFSETQ. The V end was cut by 0 bases, the J end by 1 base, with 11 bases between.

The V gene is TRBV2, the J gene TRBJ2-3; D is undetermined. This CDR3 contains 13 residues. Trimming removed 1 base at V and 2 bases at J, with 4 bases between. The germline gives CDR1 SNHLY, CDR2 FYNNEI. The CDR3 DNA reads TGTGCCAGCAGTGAAGGGACCACAGATACGCAGTATTTT. Translating it yields CASSEGTTDTQYF.

This clone was counted once. The rearrangement uses TRBV25-1 and TRBJ2-3, with TRBD2 matching over 13 bases. Germline trimming cut 6 bases from V and 9 bases from J; bases unmatched to any gene: 12. The CDR3 has 16 residues. Per germline, CDR1 MGHDK and CDR2 SYGVNS. CDR3 amino acids: CASSPTSGRSTATQYF. The CDR3 DNA is TGTGCCAGCAGCCCGACTAGCGGGAGGTCGACCGCGACGCAGTATTTT.

V is TRBV28 and J is TRBJ1-2, with 8 bases aligning to TRBD1. The CDR3 is 13 amino acids. V shed 11 bases, J shed 6 bases, and the junction held 11 bases outside the gene matches. CDR1 is MDHEN and CDR2 is SYDVKM in the germline V gene. This chain's CDR3 is CAATSGQENGYTF. Written as DNA, the CDR3 is TGTGCCGCTACATCGGGACAGGAGAATGGCTACACCTTC.